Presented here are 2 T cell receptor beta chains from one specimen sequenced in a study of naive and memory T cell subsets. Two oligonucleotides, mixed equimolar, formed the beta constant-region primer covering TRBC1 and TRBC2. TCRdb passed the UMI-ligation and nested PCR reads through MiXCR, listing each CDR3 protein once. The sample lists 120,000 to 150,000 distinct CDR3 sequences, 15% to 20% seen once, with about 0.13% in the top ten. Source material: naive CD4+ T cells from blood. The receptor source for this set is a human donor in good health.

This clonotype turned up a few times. CDR3 nucleotide sequence: TGCGCCAGCAGCTTGGGTATGGCTAGCGGGAGTAGCGGGGCCAACGTCCTGACTTTC. Amino acid sequence: CASSLGMASGSSGANVLTF. The gene calls are TRBV5-1 and TRBJ2-6, with TRBD2 matching over 10 bases. V trimming: 0 bases; J trimming: 4 bases; junction bases outside the gene matches: 10. This CDR3 spans 19 amino acids. Germline CDR1 and CDR2: SGHRS and YFSETQ.

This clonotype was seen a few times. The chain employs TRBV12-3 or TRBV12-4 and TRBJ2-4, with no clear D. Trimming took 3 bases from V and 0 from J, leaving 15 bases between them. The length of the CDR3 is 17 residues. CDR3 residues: CASSFDRRTLAKNIQYF. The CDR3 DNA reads TGTGCCAGCAGTTTCGACCGAAGAACCCTAGCCAAAAACATTCAGTACTTC.